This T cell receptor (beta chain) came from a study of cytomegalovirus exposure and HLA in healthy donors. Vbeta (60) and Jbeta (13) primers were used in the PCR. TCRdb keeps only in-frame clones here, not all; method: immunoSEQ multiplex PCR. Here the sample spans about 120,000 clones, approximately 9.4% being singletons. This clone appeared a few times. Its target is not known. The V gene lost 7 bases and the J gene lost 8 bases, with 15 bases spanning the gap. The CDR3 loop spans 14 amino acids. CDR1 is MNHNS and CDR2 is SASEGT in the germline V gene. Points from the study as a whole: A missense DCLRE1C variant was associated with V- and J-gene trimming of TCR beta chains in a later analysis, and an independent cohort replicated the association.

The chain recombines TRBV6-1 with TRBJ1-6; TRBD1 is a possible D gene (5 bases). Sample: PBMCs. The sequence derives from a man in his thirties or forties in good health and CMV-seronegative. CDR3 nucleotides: TGTGCCAGCACTAAGGGACTCCAATATTCACCCCTCCACTTT. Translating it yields CASTKGLQYSPLHF.